The sequence of this T cell receptor (beta chain) was determined in a study of shared clonotypes between healthy human individuals. Clones were sequenced by immunoSEQ multiplex PCR, and TCRdb holds only the in-frame ones, with some missing. This table has roughly 680,000 clones, 55% to 75% appearing once. CDR1 is PRHDT and CDR2 is FYEKMQ in the germline V gene (reference sequence). This CDR3 spans 15 amino acids. V shed 5 bases, J shed 4 bases, and the junction held 10 bases outside the gene matches. Sequenced material: memory CD4+ T cells sorted from blood. The subset is: CD45RA-negative fraction. The sequence derives from a young woman in good health. V is TRBV13 and J is TRBJ2-5; 7 nucleotides align to TRBD2. CDR3 amino acids: CASSRREAGAETQYF. The DNA of the CDR3 is TGTGCCAGCAGCCGCCGGGAGGCGGGAGCAGAGACCCAGTACTTC.